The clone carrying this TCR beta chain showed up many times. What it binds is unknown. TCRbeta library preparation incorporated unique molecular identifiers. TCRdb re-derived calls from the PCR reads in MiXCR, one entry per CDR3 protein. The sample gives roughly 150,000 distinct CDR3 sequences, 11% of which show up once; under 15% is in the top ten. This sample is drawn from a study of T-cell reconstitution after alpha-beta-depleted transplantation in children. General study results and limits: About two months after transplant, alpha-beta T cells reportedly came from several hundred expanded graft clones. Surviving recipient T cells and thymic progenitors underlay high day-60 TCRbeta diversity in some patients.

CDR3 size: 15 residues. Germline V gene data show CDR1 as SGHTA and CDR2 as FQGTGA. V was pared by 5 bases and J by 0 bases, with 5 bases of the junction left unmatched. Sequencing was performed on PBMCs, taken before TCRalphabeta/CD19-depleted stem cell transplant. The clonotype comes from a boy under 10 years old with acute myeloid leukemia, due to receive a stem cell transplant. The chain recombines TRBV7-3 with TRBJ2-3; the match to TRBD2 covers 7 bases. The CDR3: CASSHTSASTDTQYF. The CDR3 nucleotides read TGTGCCAGCAGCCACACTAGCGCCAGCACAGATACGCAGTATTTT.